Shown below are 10 T cell receptor beta chains from a single sample sequenced in a study of blood T cell repertoires in COVID-19. Method: immunoSEQ multiplex PCR; TCRdb's copy keeps in-frame clones and lacks some. The repertoire holds under 350,000 clones, with more than 85% as singletons. Input material: peripheral blood. The receptors here all came from a man aged 40-49 years with acute or convalescent COVID-19.

This chain joins TRBV19 and TRBJ2-7; perhaps TRBD2 as D (6 bases). Germline loops: CDR1 LNHDA, CDR2 SQIVND (reference sequence). This CDR3 spans 11 amino acids. Trimming removed 6 bases from V and 7 bases from J, with 10 bases in between. For the CDR3, the DNA is TGTGCCAGTAGCCTTGGGGGGGAGCAGTACTTC. This sequence encodes CASSLGGEQYF.

The chain joins TRBV19 to TRBJ1-6, with TRBD1 identical over 7 bases. The CDR3 is made up of 16 amino acids. Losses at the gene ends were 5 bases for V and 7 bases for J; bases not matched to a gene: 11. The germline CDR1 and CDR2 sequences are LNHDA and SQIVND (reference sequence). The CDR3 DNA sequence: TGTGCCAGTAGTCTTTTCTTACAGGGGCGAAATTCACCCCTCCACTTT. It specifies CASSLFLQGRNSPLHF.

The sample holds a few counts of this clone. The CDR3 sequence: CAIRTGSGYTF. CDR3 coding DNA: TGTGCCATCAGGACAGGGAGCGGCTACACCTTC. The chain couples TRBV10-3 to TRBJ1-2; 7 bases map to TRBD1. The CDR3 totals 11 residues. After removal of 6 bases from V and 8 bases from J, the junction contained 3 bases not matched to a gene. Germline V gives CDR1 ENHRY, CDR2 SYGVKD.

The gene calls are TRBV30 and TRBJ2-1; 7 bases fit TRBD1. J lost 1 base, V lost 5 bases, and 5 bases had no gene match. Germline V gene lookup returns CDR1 GTSNPN and CDR2 SVGIG (reference sequence). The length of the CDR3 is 14 residues. CDR3 amino acids: CAWDRDLSYNEQFF. The CDR3 coding sequence is TGTGCCTGGGACAGGGATCTTTCCTACAATGAGCAGTTCTTC. The full variable domain, in which reference TRBV30 and TRBJ2-1 provide the parts outside the CDR3, is SQTIHQWPATLVQPVGSPLSLECTVEGTSNPNLYWYRQAAGRGLQLLFYSVGIGQISSEVPQNLSASRPQDRQFILSSKKLLLSDSGFYLCAWDRDLSYNEQFFGPGTRLTVL.

This clone was observed a single time. The chain employs TRBV24-1 and TRBJ2-2, with 9 nucleotides matching TRBD1. The V and J ends lost 3 bases and 6 bases, in that order; junction bases with no gene match: 4. Germline CDR1 is KGHDR and CDR2 is SFDVKD. This CDR3 is 15 amino acids long. The CDR3 is CATSDATGGPGELFF. In DNA, the CDR3 is TGTGCCACCAGTGATGCTACAGGGGGCCCCGGGGAGCTGTTTTTT.

The chain carries TRBV7-9 and TRBJ2-5, with 7 bases lining up with TRBD2. The V segment lost 1 base and the J segment 2 bases; nucleotides outside the gene matches: 7. CDR1 is SEHNR, CDR2 FQNEAQ, per germline (reference sequence). The CDR3 loop spans 16 amino acids. The DNA for the CDR3 is TGTGCCAGCAGCTTAGGGGCCTGGGGGGGACAAGAGACCCAGTACTTC. The encoded protein is CASSLGAWGGQETQYF.

V gene TRBV5-4 combines with J gene TRBJ2-7, with 9 bases identical to TRBD1. CDR3 length: 15 residues. Germline assignment: CDR1 SGHNT and CDR2 YYREEE (reference sequence). After removal of 5 bases from V and 0 bases from J, the junction contained 6 bases not matched to a gene. The CDR3 loop is CASRSGTGSSYEQYF. CDR3 sequence (DNA): TGTGCCAGCAGATCCGGGACAGGGAGCTCCTACGAGCAGTACTTC.

In DNA, the CDR3 is TGTGCCACCAGATCCATGGAGCGGGGGGGCCAGAACGAGCAGTACTTC. Translated: CATRSMERGGQNEQYF. The rearrangement joins TRBV24-1 to TRBJ2-7; 10 positions match TRBD2. Trimming at V came to 7 bases and at J to 5 bases, leaving 13 bases not matched to a gene. Germline loops: CDR1 KGHDR, CDR2 SFDVKD. This CDR3 is 16 amino acids long.

The V gene is TRBV5-4, the J gene TRBJ1-3, with 7 bases identical to TRBD1. J was trimmed by 1 base and V by 1 base; bases with no gene match: 11. The CDR3 runs 18 residues. The germline CDR1 and CDR2 sequences are SGHNT and YYREEE (reference sequence). The CDR3 DNA reads as TGTGCCAGCAGCTTGTTAACAGGGGACCTTATGTCTGGAAACACCATATATTTT. It translates to CASSLLTGDLMSGNTIYF.

The V and J genes are TRBV9 and TRBJ2-7; maybe TRBD2 (7 bases). From germline, CDR1 is SGDLS and CDR2 YYNGEE. The CDR3 extends over 14 amino acids. The ends were cut back, 1 base at V and 1 base at J, with 9 bases in the middle. CDR3 sequence reads: CASSVRGASYEQYF. The CDR3, as DNA: TGTGCCAGCAGCGTACGGGGGGCGTCCTACGAGCAGTACTTC.